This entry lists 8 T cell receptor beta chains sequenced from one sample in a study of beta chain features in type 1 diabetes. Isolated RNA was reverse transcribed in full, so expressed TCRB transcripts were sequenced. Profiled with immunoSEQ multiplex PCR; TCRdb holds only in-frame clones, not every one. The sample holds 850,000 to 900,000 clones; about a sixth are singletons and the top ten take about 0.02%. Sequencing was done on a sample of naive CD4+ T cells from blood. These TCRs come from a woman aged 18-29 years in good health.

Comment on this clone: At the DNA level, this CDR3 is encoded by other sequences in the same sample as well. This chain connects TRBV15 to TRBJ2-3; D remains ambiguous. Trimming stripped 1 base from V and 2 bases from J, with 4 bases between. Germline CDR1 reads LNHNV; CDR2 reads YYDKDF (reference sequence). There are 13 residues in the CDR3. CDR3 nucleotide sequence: TGTGCCACCAGCAGAGGCTACACAGATACGCAGTATTTT. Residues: CATSRGYTDTQYF.

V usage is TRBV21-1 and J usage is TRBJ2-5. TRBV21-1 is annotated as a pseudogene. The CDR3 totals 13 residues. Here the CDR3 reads CASTHLGKETQYF. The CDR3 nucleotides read TGTGCCAGCACCCACCTTGGGAAAGAGACCCAGTACTTC.

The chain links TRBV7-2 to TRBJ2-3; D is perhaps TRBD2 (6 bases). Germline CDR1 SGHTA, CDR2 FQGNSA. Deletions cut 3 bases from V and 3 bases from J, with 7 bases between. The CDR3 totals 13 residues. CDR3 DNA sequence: TGTGCCAGCAGCTTCCGGGAGACAGATACGCAGTATTTT. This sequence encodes CASSFRETDTQYF.

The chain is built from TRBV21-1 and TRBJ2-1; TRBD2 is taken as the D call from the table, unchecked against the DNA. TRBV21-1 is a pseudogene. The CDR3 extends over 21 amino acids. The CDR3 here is CASSKDRKREGLIEYYNEQFF. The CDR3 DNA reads TGTGCCAGCAGCAAAGATAGAAAGCGGGAGGGCCTAATCGAGTACTACAATGAGCAGTTCTTC.

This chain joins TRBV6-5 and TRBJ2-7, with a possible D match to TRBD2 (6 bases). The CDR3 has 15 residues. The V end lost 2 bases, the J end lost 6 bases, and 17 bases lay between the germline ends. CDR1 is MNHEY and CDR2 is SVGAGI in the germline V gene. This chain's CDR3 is CASSYGPGDVFEQYF. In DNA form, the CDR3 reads TGTGCCAGCAGTTACGGTCCGGGAGACGTTTTCGAGCAGTACTTC.

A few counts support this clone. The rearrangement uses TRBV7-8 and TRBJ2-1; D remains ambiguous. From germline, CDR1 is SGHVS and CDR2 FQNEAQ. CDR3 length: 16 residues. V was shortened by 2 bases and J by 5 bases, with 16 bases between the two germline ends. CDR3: CASSLRGGVGNNEQFF. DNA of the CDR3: TGTGCCAGCAGCTTACGTGGTGGAGTGGGGAACAATGAGCAGTTCTTC.

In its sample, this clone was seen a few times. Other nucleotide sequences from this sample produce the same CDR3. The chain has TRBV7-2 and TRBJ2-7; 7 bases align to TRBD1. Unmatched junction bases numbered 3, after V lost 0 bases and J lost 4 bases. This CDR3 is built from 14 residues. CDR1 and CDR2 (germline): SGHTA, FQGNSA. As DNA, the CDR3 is TGTGCCAGCAGCTTAGCAGGGGGCGGATACGAGCAGTACTTC. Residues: CASSLAGGGYEQYF.

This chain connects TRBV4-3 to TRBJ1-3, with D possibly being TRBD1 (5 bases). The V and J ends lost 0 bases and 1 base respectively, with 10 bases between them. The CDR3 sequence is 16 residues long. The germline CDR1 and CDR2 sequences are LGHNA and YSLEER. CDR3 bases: TGCGCCAGCAGCCAAGAAGCGGGGCGGTCTGGAAACACCATATATTTT. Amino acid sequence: CASSQEAGRSGNTIYF.